These 20 T cell receptor beta chains share one sample of origin, sequenced in a study of cytomegalovirus exposure and HLA in healthy donors. Primers for the PCR totalled 60 Vbeta and 13 Jbeta. Method: immunoSEQ multiplex PCR; TCRdb's copy keeps in-frame clones and lacks some. The table includes more than 85,000 clones, approximately 82% detected once. The specimen was PBMCs. The receptors were gathered from a man aged 25-40 years in good health and CMV-seropositive.

The chain couples TRBV25-1 to TRBJ2-3; TRBD2 aligns across 9 bases. The CDR3 loop spans 16 amino acids. CDR1 MGHDK and CDR2 SYGVNS come from the germline V gene. Trimming removed 0 bases from V and 5 bases from J; junction bases left unmatched: 6. The CDR3 spells CASSEYLRGGEDTQYF. The CDR3 coding sequence is TGTGCCAGCAGTGAATATCTGCGGGGGGGCGAAGATACGCAGTATTTT.

The genes are TRBV25-1 and TRBJ2-1; 9 nucleotides align to TRBD2. V lost 10 bases, J lost 8 bases, and 9 bases stayed unmatched. In germline, CDR1 is MGHDK, CDR2 SYGVNS. This CDR3 comprises 13 residues. The CDR3 here is CATRWTSADEQFF. In nucleotides, the CDR3 is TGTGCCACCAGATGGACTAGCGCCGATGAGCAGTTCTTC.

This clone appeared a few times. V gene TRBV2 combines with J gene TRBJ1-6; no reliable D call. Germline-derived CDR1 and CDR2 are SNHLY and FYNNEI. Trimming took 6 bases from V and 0 from J, leaving 9 bases between them. The CDR3 runs to 15 residues. DNA for the CDR3: TGTGCCAGCAGAACTCTTAGCTCCTATAATTCACCCCTCCACTTT. As protein: CASRTLSSYNSPLHF.

The V gene is TRBV10-3, the J gene TRBJ2-7; tentative D call: TRBD2 (5 bases). This CDR3 has 15 residues. Germline V gene sequence: CDR1 ENHRY, CDR2 SYGVKD. V was cut by 4 bases and J by 3 bases, with 16 bases left in between. The CDR3 nucleotides are TGTGCCATCAGTGTTGACTTGTTGGGGAGCTACGAGCAGTACTTC. It yields the protein CAISVDLLGSYEQYF.

This clone was counted between two and nine times. The chain has TRBV7-9 and TRBJ1-3; a possible D gene is TRBD1 (6 bases). The germline V and J ends were trimmed by 1 base and 0 bases, with 10 bases remaining between them. The CDR3 loop spans 16 amino acids. CDR1 is SEHNR, CDR2 FQNEAQ, per germline (reference sequence). CDR3 sequence reads: CASSLGGPSSGNTIYF. The CDR3 bases are TGTGCCAGCAGCTTAGGGGGGCCGAGCTCTGGAAACACCATATATTTT.

On this clone: Because the CDR3 is missing its conserved closing phenylalanine or tryptophan, this is likely a read error. The chain couples TRBV13 to TRBJ2-7; 11 bases map to TRBD1. The V gene's germline CDR1 is PRHDT and CDR2 FYEKMQ (reference sequence). V was clipped by 6 bases and J by 6 bases; unmatched bases: 10. This CDR3 is 15 amino acids long. The CDR3 sequence: CASSGPGQGDGEQYL. Here the CDR3 DNA reads TGTGCCAGCAGTGGACCGGGACAGGGGGATGGCGAGCAGTACCTC.

A few counts support this clone. The chain is built from TRBV4-2 and TRBJ1-2; D ambiguous. This CDR3 comprises 14 residues. Per germline, CDR1 LGHNA and CDR2 YNFKEQ. Deletions cut 0 bases from V and 2 bases from J, with 7 bases between. The CDR3 spells CASSQEQANYGYTF. For the CDR3, the DNA is TGTGCCAGCAGCCAAGAGCAGGCGAACTATGGCTACACCTTC.

The chain recombines TRBV5-4 with TRBJ2-4, with 7 positions matching TRBD1. The CDR3 extends over 15 amino acids. Trimming at V came to 4 bases and at J to 4 bases, leaving 8 bases not matched to a gene. The V gene's germline CDR1 is SGHNT and CDR2 YYREEE (reference sequence). The CDR3 loop is CASSIDRDPKNIQYF. The CDR3 nucleotides read TGTGCCAGCAGCATCGACAGGGACCCAAAAAACATTCAGTACTTC.

This rearrangement joins TRBV7-6 to TRBJ2-7; possible D gene TRBD2, 7 bases. V gave up 3 bases and J gave up 11 bases, with 17 bases separating them. The CDR3 is made up of 13 amino acids. In germline, CDR1 is SGHVS, CDR2 FNYEAQ. The CDR3 sequence is CASSFGRGGEEYF. The CDR3 DNA is TGTGCCAGCAGCTTTGGTAGAGGGGGGGAGGAGTACTTC.

This clone has a handful of counts. The chain links TRBV9 to TRBJ2-3, with TRBD1 as a possible D gene (6 bases). Germline CDR1 and CDR2: SGDLS and YYNGEE. This CDR3 comprises 16 residues. The V and J ends lost 3 bases and 2 bases respectively, with 16 bases between them. CDR3 amino acids: CASSGTSTGYTDTQYF. DNA for the CDR3: TGTGCCAGCAGCGGGACCTCGACAGGTTACACAGATACGCAGTATTTT.

The chain combines TRBV27 with TRBJ2-2; a possible D gene is TRBD1 (6 bases). The CDR3 runs to 14 residues. CDR1 is MNHEY and CDR2 is SMNVEV in the germline V gene (reference sequence). Deletions cut 7 bases from V and 2 bases from J, with 11 bases between. CDR3: CASTQQGNTGELFF. Here the CDR3 DNA reads TGTGCCAGCACCCAACAGGGAAACACCGGGGAGCTGTTTTTT.

This clone came up once. The chain joins TRBV15 to TRBJ1-1; D is possibly TRBD1 (5 bases). The CDR3 extends over 14 amino acids. V was cut by 6 bases and J by 0 bases, with 11 bases left in between. Germline V lookup: CDR1 LNHNV, CDR2 YYDKDF (reference sequence). CDR3 in amino acids: CATRDGHMNTEAFF. The DNA for the CDR3 is TGTGCCACCAGGGATGGACATATGAACACTGAAGCTTTCTTT. Full variable domain (missing parts from reference TRBV15 and TRBJ1-1): DAMVIQNPRYQVTQFGKPVTLSCSQTLNHNVMYWYQQKSSQAPKLLFHYYDKDFNNEADTPDNFQSRRPNTSFCFLDIRSPGLGDTAMYLCATRDGHMNTEAFFGQGTRLTVV.

This clone was seen a handful of times. The V gene is TRBV9, the J gene TRBJ1-6; 9 bases fit TRBD1. CDR1 is SGDLS and CDR2 is YYNGEE in the germline V gene. The junction had 8 bases not matched to a gene; V was cut back by 4 bases and J by 9 bases. CDR3 length: 15 residues. The CDR3 DNA sequence: TGTGCCAGCAGCCCTTTGGACAGGGGTGGTTCACCCCTCCACTTT. It codes for CASSPLDRGGSPLHF.

The V call is TRBV6-1, the J call TRBJ1-3; D is undetermined. Germline V gene data show CDR1 as MNHNS and CDR2 as SASEGT. The CDR3 contains 14 residues. V lost 10 bases and J 0 bases, leaving 13 bases between the germline ends. The CDR3 DNA sequence: TGTGCCACCTCGGGGATCGGCTCTGGAAACACCATATATTTT. It encodes CATSGIGSGNTIYF.

The DNA for the CDR3 is TGCGCCAGCAGCCAAAAGGCCACGGGGGACTATGGCTACACCTTC. This codes for CASSQKATGDYGYTF. The chain has TRBV4-3 and TRBJ1-2, with D tentatively TRBD1 (5 bases). CDR3 length: 15 amino acids. Germline V gene data show CDR1 as LGHNA and CDR2 as YSLEER. Between the trimmed V and J ends, which lost 2 bases and 3 bases, there was a span of 13 bases.

This chain connects TRBV11-2 to TRBJ1-1, with 8 bases identical to TRBD1. The CDR3 extends over 15 amino acids. Trimming cost V 5 bases and J 5 bases; bases outside gene matches: 10. The germline CDR1 and CDR2 sequences are SGHAT and FQNNGV. In DNA, the CDR3 is TGTGCCAGCAGCCACGGACAGGGCTTGGGTACTGAAGCTTTCTTT. This codes for CASSHGQGLGTEAFF.

The rearrangement uses TRBV7-2 and TRBJ1-2, with D possibly TRBD1 on 5 matching bases. This CDR3 has 14 residues. Trimming took off 2 bases at V and 7 bases at J, with 14 bases between the two ends. CDR1 SGHTA and CDR2 FQGNSA come from the germline V gene. The CDR3 DNA is TGTGCCAGCAGCTTACTTACCCCGACAGTTGGCTACACCTTC. It codes for CASSLLTPTVGYTF.

The J gene is TRBJ2-7, the V gene TRBV10-3; 8 positions agree with TRBD1. The CDR3 has 14 residues. V lost 6 bases, J lost 4 bases, and 8 bases stayed unmatched. Germline V gene data show CDR1 as ENHRY and CDR2 as SYGVKD. CDR3 loop: CAIRPGQETYEQYF. In DNA, the CDR3 is TGTGCCATCAGGCCGGGACAGGAGACGTACGAGCAGTACTTC.

V is TRBV5-6 and J is TRBJ1-2; 9 bases align to TRBD1. CDR3 length: 15 residues. Per the germline V gene, CDR1 is SGHDT and CDR2 is YYEEEE. V dropped 4 bases and J dropped 3; count of bases not matched to a gene: 7. CDR3 sequence: CASSPGTGSDYGYTF. Here the CDR3 DNA reads TGTGCCAGCAGCCCCGGGACAGGGTCCGACTATGGCTACACCTTC.

The chain has TRBV9 and TRBJ1-2; 11 bases agree with TRBD1. The CDR3 has 19 residues. Germline V gene sequence: CDR1 SGDLS, CDR2 YYNGEE. V gave up 0 bases and J gave up 4 bases; unmatched junction bases: 14. CDR3 DNA: TGTGCCAGCAGCGTAGGTCCCCTTCGGACAGGGGGCAGAGGCTATGGCTACACCTTC. It yields the protein CASSVGPLRTGGRGYGYTF.